This entry lists 9 T cell receptor beta chains sequenced from one sample in a study of radiotherapy plus CTLA-4 blockade in lung cancer. The data were produced by immunoSEQ multiplex PCR, yet TCRdb's version contains in-frame clones alone and is incomplete. Among over 75,000 clones listed, roughly 87% were seen once. The input for sequencing was peripheral blood, taken from a patient treated with radiotherapy plus ipilimumab. The receptors shown here come from a human donor with non-small cell lung cancer who had stable disease on radiotherapy plus ipilimumab.

The chain carries TRBV9 and TRBJ1-4; D not resolved. Germline CDR1 SGDLS, CDR2 YYNGEE. V was shortened by 4 bases and J by 0 bases, with 10 bases between the two germline ends. This CDR3 has 15 amino acids. In DNA form, the CDR3 reads TGTGCCAGCAGCCTCGATGGGGCAACTAATGAAAAACTGTTTTTT. Translated: CASSLDGATNEKLFF.

The V call is TRBV7-3, the J call TRBJ2-5; perhaps TRBD1 as D (5 bases). Trimming stripped 3 bases from V and 1 base from J, with 9 bases between. The CDR3 length is 14 residues. Germline V gives CDR1 SGHTA, CDR2 FQGTGA. Here the CDR3 reads CASSLGPAQETQYF. The CDR3 DNA reads as TGTGCCAGCAGCTTGGGGCCCGCCCAAGAGACCCAGTACTTC.

This sequence joins TRBV7-8 and TRBJ2-5; TRBD1 matches at 8 bases. V lost 4 bases, J lost 12 bases, and 13 bases stayed unmatched. The CDR3 has 14 residues. Germline CDR1 SGHVS, CDR2 FQNEAQ. The CDR3 spells CASSSMRGTGREYF. The CDR3 bases are TGTGCCAGCAGCTCGATGCGAGGGACAGGACGTGAGTACTTC. Together with reference TRBV7-8 and TRBJ2-5, the CDR3 gives the full variable domain: GAGVSQSPRYKVAKRGQDVALRCDPISGHVSLFWYQQALGQGPEFLTYFQNEAQLDKSGLPSDRFFAERPEGSVSTLKIQRTQQEDSAVYLCASSSMRGTGREYFGPGTRLLVL.

The chain joins TRBV5-6 to TRBJ2-7; 8 bases are a match to TRBD2. Per the germline V gene, CDR1 is SGHDT and CDR2 is YYEEEE. V shed 4 bases, J shed 4 bases, and the junction held 10 bases outside the gene matches. The CDR3 loop spans 15 amino acids. CDR3 sequence reads: CASSLLAAGRYEQYF. The CDR3 DNA reads TGTGCCAGCAGCCTACTAGCGGCCGGGAGATACGAGCAGTACTTC.

V and J are TRBV30 and TRBJ2-7; D is unresolved. Germline V lookup: CDR1 GTSNPN, CDR2 SVGIG (reference sequence). V was pared by 1 base and J by 4 bases, with 5 bases between. The CDR3 is 11 residues long. CDR3: CAWSEGYEQYF. The CDR3 DNA reads as TGTGCCTGGAGTGAGGGTTACGAGCAGTACTTC.

This clone was counted only a few times. The rearrangement uses TRBV5-6 and TRBJ2-7; 7 nucleotides agree with TRBD1. V gave up 2 bases and J gave up 3 bases; unmatched junction bases: 5. The germline V gene has CDR1 SGHDT and CDR2 YYEEEE. The CDR3 runs to 14 residues. In DNA form, the CDR3 reads TGTGCCAGCAGCTTCGGGACAGTAATCTACGAGCAGTACTTC. It translates to CASSFGTVIYEQYF.

The rearrangement uses TRBV6-1 and TRBJ1-3; D possibly corresponds to TRBD1 (6 bases). V lost 2 bases, J lost 0 bases, and 11 bases lay in between. CDR3 length: 16 residues. Germline V gene lookup returns CDR1 MNHNS and CDR2 SASEGT. CDR3 sequence reads: CASSEIKGGSGNTIYF. DNA of the CDR3: TGTGCCAGCAGTGAAATAAAGGGGGGCTCTGGAAACACCATATATTTT.

This chain uses TRBV5-1 with TRBJ1-1; D is ambiguous. V was shortened by 3 bases and J by 7 bases, with 19 bases between the two germline ends. The CDR3 is 15 residues long. Germline CDR1 is SGHRS and CDR2 is YFSETQ. The CDR3: CASSSGGNLGSEAFF. CDR3 DNA sequence: TGCGCCAGCAGCTCCGGAGGGAACCTGGGGAGTGAAGCTTTCTTT.

The chain couples TRBV15 to TRBJ2-7, with 13 positions matching TRBD2. The CDR3 extends over 17 amino acids. The J segment lost 5 bases and the V segment lost 2 bases, leaving 9 bases of the junction unmatched. The germline gives CDR1 LNHNV, CDR2 YYDKDF (reference sequence). The DNA of the CDR3 is TGTGCCACCAGCAGACCAAAACTAGCGGGAGGGATCAACGAGCAGTACTTC. Translation: CATSRPKLAGGINEQYF.